This T cell receptor (beta chain) was recovered during a study of T cells after posttransplantation cyclophosphamide. General study points: TRB overlap between skin or GI tissue T cells and blood was limited.

The table came from immunoSEQ multiplex PCR; TCRdb's copy has only in-frame clones and leaves some out. This table has fewer than 55,000 clones, around 94% appearing once. The germline CDR1 and CDR2 sequences are SGHTA and FQGNSA. The CDR3 is 16 amino acids. V gave up 5 bases and J gave up 8 bases; unmatched junction bases: 11. On this clone itself: As yet, its antigen is unknown.

Sequencing input: PBMCs. This sequence originates from a woman in her 30s in good health and a related stem cell transplant donor. V and J are TRBV7-2 and TRBJ2-3, with TRBD2 matching over 12 bases. CDR3 nucleotides: TGTGCCAGCAGCCCCCTCGGGCTAGCGGGGGGGGGTACGCAGTATTTT. The encoded protein is CASSPLGLAGGGTQYF.